The source of this T cell receptor beta chain is a study of breast tumors, draining lymph nodes, adjacent tissues. In this sample, this clonotype turned up many times. Its specificity is unknown. TCRdb independently ran MiXCR on the multiplex PCR reads; one entry per CDR3 protein. This table holds about 63,000 distinct CDR3 sequences, 45% to 65% found once. Per the germline V gene, CDR1 is LNHDA and CDR2 is SQIVND (reference sequence). V lost 3 bases, J lost 10 bases, and 7 bases lay in between. This CDR3 contains 11 residues. Whole-study findings and limits: Tumor T cell lymph node origin was a supported hypothesis, not proven. Compared with basal-like, luminal-like tumors shared significantly more repertoire with nontumor tissue.

Source material: breast tumor tissue. The chain links TRBV19 to TRBJ2-1, with D hard to call. The sequence came from a female donor with breast cancer. Some clones in this sample may be carry-over from other donors' samples. CDR3 amino acids: CASSIAHEQFF. The DNA for the CDR3 is TGTGCCAGTAGTATCGCACACGAGCAGTTCTTC.